These T cell receptor beta chains were read from a single sample in a study of blood T cell repertoires in COVID-19. Data came from immunoSEQ multiplex PCR; TCRdb stores just in-frame clones and leaves some out. The sample has approximately 210,000 clones, about 86% seen once. The specimen was peripheral blood. The receptors here all came from a woman between 70 and 85 years old with acute or convalescent COVID-19. CDR3s include the opening cysteine and the closing phenylalanine or tryptophan. D genes are given only for firm matches. Clone size is not always given. Where it is, it says once, few, many or a class for expanded clones.

V gene	clone size	J gene	D gene	CDR3 protein	CDR3 DNA
TRBV6-5	.	TRBJ1-2	.	CASSHPEGGYTF	TGTGCCAGCAGTCACCCAGAGGGTGGCTACACCTTC
TRBV4-3	.	TRBJ2-7	TRBD2	CASSQGTSGTYEQYF	TGCGCCAGCAGCCAAGGGACTAGCGGTACCTACGAGCAGTACTTC
TRBV6-2/TRBV6-3	.	TRBJ2-3	.	CASSYEDWGTQYF	TGTGCCAGCAGTTACGAGGACTGGGGTACGCAGTATTTT
TRBV9	few	TRBJ2-7	TRBD2	CASSVGLAGSYEQYF	TGTGCCAGCAGCGTAGGTCTAGCGGGATCCTACGAGCAGTACTTC
TRBV11-2	.	TRBJ2-3	TRBD2	CASSSQGLAGGDTQYF	TGTGCCAGCAGTTCCCAGGGACTAGCGGGAGGAGATACGCAGTATTTT
TRBV3-1/TRBV3-2	.	TRBJ2-2	.	CASSQWGQNTGELFF	TGTGCCAGCAGCCAATGGGGCCAGAACACCGGGGAGCTGTTTTTT
TRBV6-5	few	TRBJ1-2	.	CASSPPQGNYGYTF	TGTGCCAGCAGTCCCCCACAGGGAAACTATGGCTACACCTTC
TRBV5-4	once	TRBJ1-6	.	CASSLGGVRSSSPLHF	TGTGCCAGCAGCTTGGGGGGAGTTAGATCATCTTCACCCCTCCACTTT
TRBV9	.	TRBJ1-2	TRBD1	CASSTQSPGGIGGYTF	TGTGCCAGCAGCACCCAATCGCCAGGGGGGATTGGTGGCTACACCTTC
TRBV5-4	.	TRBJ2-1	.	CASSLGGGLGEQFF	TGTGCCAGCAGCTTGGGGGGGGGCCTGGGTGAGCAGTTCTTC
TRBV7-8	.	TRBJ2-1	TRBD2	CASRKTSGREGEQFF	TGTGCCAGCAGGAAGACTAGCGGGAGAGAGGGTGAGCAGTTCTTC
TRBV27	.	TRBJ1-5	TRBD1	CASKGLGQGGNQPQHF	TGTGCCAGCAAAGGGCTCGGACAGGGCGGCAATCAGCCCCAGCATTTT
TRBV28	once	TRBJ2-6	.	CASSSGEAGANVLTF	TGTGCCAGCAGTTCCGGGGAGGCTGGGGCCAACGTCCTGACTTTC
TRBV3-1/TRBV3-2	.	TRBJ1-3	TRBD1	CASSEEGQGRGNTIYF	TGTGCCAGCAGCGAAGAGGGACAGGGTAGAGGAAACACCATATATTTT
TRBV5-1	once	TRBJ2-5	TRBD1	CASSLGTGGEETQYF	TGCGCCAGCAGCTTGGGGACAGGGGGCGAAGAGACCCAGTACTTC
TRBV11-1	.	TRBJ1-2	.	CASSLGGGANGGYTF	TGTGCCAGCAGCTTAGGAGGCGGAGCTAACGGTGGCTACACCTTC
TRBV6-5	.	TRBJ2-3	.	CASRQPSTDTQYF	TGTGCCAGCCGACAGCCTAGCACAGATACGCAGTATTTT
TRBV7-8	.	TRBJ1-5	.	CAGGDVSNQPQHF	TGTGCCGGGGGGGATGTCAGCAATCAGCCCCAGCATTTT
TRBV3-1/TRBV3-2	.	TRBJ2-7	.	CASSDLSGTYEQYF	TGTGCCAGCAGCGATCTGAGCGGAACCTACGAGCAGTACTTC
TRBV4-1	.	TRBJ2-7	TRBD1	CASSQGTGLTREQYF	TGCGCCAGCAGCCAGGGGACAGGGCTGACGAGGGAGCAGTACTTC
TRBV5-1	few	TRBJ1-1	TRBD1	CASSTGTGTSTEAFF	TGCGCCAGCAGCACCGGGACAGGGACTTCGACTGAAGCTTTCTTT
TRBV7-2	few	TRBJ1-5	TRBD1	CASSLGTGGYQPQHF	TGTGCCAGCAGCTTAGGCACAGGGGGCTATCAGCCCCAGCATTTT
TRBV29-1	.	TRBJ2-7	TRBD2	CSGFILTGTSGTYEQYF	TGCAGCGGCTTCATTCTAACCGGGACTAGCGGCACCTACGAGCAGTACTTC
TRBV28	once	TRBJ2-7	TRBD1	CASKPHPGQGVSYEQYF	TGTGCCAGCAAACCCCATCCGGGACAGGGGGTTTCCTACGAGCAGTACTTC
TRBV10-2	.	TRBJ1-2	.	CASLLDSGYTF	TGCGCCAGCCTACTCGACTCGGGCTACACCTTC
TRBV6-5	.	TRBJ2-7	.	CASRPPGTYEQYF	TGTGCCAGCCGGCCCCCCGGGACTTACGAGCAGTACTTC
TRBV2	.	TRBJ1-4	TRBD1	CASRPGQGLELFF	TGTGCCAGCAGACCCGGACAGGGGTTGGAACTGTTTTTT
TRBV19	.	TRBJ1-5	TRBD1	CASSPLTGGNQPQHF	TGTGCCAGTAGCCCCCTGACAGGGGGCAATCAGCCCCAGCATTTT
TRBV29-1	once	TRBJ1-1	.	CSVYPGGRTEAFF	TGCAGCGTCTACCCCGGGGGGCGGACTGAAGCTTTCTTT
TRBV5-1	.	TRBJ2-5	TRBD1	CASSRGTGGLGETQYF	TGCGCCAGCAGCCGAGGGACAGGGGGCCTTGGGGAGACCCAGTACTTC
TRBV3-1/TRBV3-2	.	TRBJ1-5	.	CASSQMGKNQPQHF	TGTGCCAGCAGCCAGATGGGCAAAAATCAGCCCCAGCATTTT
TRBV3-1/TRBV3-2	.	TRBJ2-7	TRBD2	CASSPGGRRTSYEQYF	TGTGCCAGCAGCCCGGGGGGGAGGCGGACCTCCTACGAGCAGTACTTC
TRBV19	.	TRBJ2-3	TRBD2	CASSPGTRGTQYF	TGTGCCAGTAGTCCCGGGACTAGGGGGACGCAGTATTTT
TRBV13	.	TRBJ2-5	TRBD2	CASSPRGRQETQYF	TGTGCCAGCAGCCCCCGCGGGAGGCAAGAGACCCAGTACTTC
TRBV7-6	.	TRBJ1-2	.	CASSLAGGGGDGYTF	TGTGCCAGCAGCTTAGCGGGCGGGGGAGGCGATGGCTACACCTTC
TRBV19	.	TRBJ2-5	TRBD2	CASSINSGSETQYF	TGTGCCAGTAGTATAAATAGCGGGAGCGAGACCCAGTACTTC
TRBV11-2	once	TRBJ2-3	TRBD2	CASSLGLRVDTQYF	TGTGCCAGCAGCCTGGGACTACGTGTAGATACGCAGTATTTT
TRBV5-1	.	TRBJ2-7	TRBD2	CASSLSASGTPYEQYF	TGCGCCAGCAGCTTGTCGGCTAGCGGGACCCCCTACGAGCAGTACTTC
TRBV15	.	TRBJ2-7	.	CATSRDLRGGLEQYF	TGTGCCACCAGCAGAGATTTAAGGGGGGGCCTTGAGCAGTACTTC
TRBV7-9	few	TRBJ1-3	.	CAGGHFSGNTIYF	TGTGCCGGCGGACACTTCTCTGGAAACACCATATATTTT
TRBV7-9	.	TRBJ2-7	TRBD2	CASSFPSGSNYEQYF	TGTGCCAGCAGCTTCCCTAGCGGGAGTAACTACGAGCAGTACTTC
TRBV5-1	.	TRBJ2-5	TRBD1	CASSLQGLQETQYF	TGCGCCAGCAGCTTACAGGGGTTGCAAGAGACCCAGTACTTC
TRBV28	.	TRBJ2-5	.	CASSLQEDRGQETQYF	TGTGCCAGCAGTTTACAGGAGGACAGAGGGCAAGAGACCCAGTACTTC
TRBV20-1	.	TRBJ1-5	.	CSASGDNQNQPQHF	TGCAGTGCTAGTGGGGACAACCAGAATCAGCCCCAGCATTTT
TRBV6-2/TRBV6-3	.	TRBJ1-1	.	CASNPHPGRRYGRKTEAFF	TGTGCCAGCAACCCCCATCCGGGCCGCCGGTATGGGAGGAAAACTGAAGCTTTCTTT
TRBV5-5	few	TRBJ1-2	.	CASSTQQGRDYGYTF	TGTGCCAGCAGCACCCAACAGGGTCGCGATTATGGCTACACCTTC
TRBV3-1/TRBV3-2	.	TRBJ2-7	.	CASSLRGPEQYF	TGTGCCAGCAGTCTCAGGGGACCCGAGCAGTACTTC
TRBV19	.	TRBJ1-2	.	CASSIDLTDWSGYTF	TGTGCCAGTAGTATAGATCTAACGGATTGGAGTGGCTACACCTTC
TRBV4-3	.	TRBJ2-7	TRBD2	CASSQESGSYEQYF	TGCGCCAGCAGCCAAGAAAGCGGGAGCTACGAGCAGTACTTC
TRBV7-2	.	TRBJ1-1	.	CASSFDGGANTEAFF	TGTGCCAGCAGCTTCGACGGGGGGGCGAACACTGAAGCTTTCTTT
TRBV18	few	TRBJ1-3	TRBD1	CASSPDRARNTIYF	TGTGCCAGCTCACCGGACAGGGCGCGAAACACCATATATTTT
TRBV28	once	TRBJ1-1	.	CASRYRTDHTEAFF	TGTGCCAGCAGATACAGGACAGATCATACTGAAGCTTTCTTT
TRBV5-1	.	TRBJ2-3	TRBD2	CASSELAGTYTDTQYF	TGCGCCAGCAGCGAATTAGCGGGGACCTATACAGATACGCAGTATTTT
TRBV9	.	TRBJ1-5	.	CASSVSDNQPQHF	TGTGCCAGCAGCGTTTCAGACAATCAGCCCCAGCATTTT